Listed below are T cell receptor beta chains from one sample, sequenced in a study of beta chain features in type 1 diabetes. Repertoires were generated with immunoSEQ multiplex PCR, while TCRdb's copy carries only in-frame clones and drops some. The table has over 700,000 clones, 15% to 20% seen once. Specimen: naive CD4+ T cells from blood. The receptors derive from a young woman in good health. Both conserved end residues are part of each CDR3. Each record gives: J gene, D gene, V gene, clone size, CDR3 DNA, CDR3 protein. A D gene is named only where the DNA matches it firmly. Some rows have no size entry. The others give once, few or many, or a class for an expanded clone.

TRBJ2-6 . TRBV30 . TGTGCCTGGAGTGCTGGGGGATGTAGCTCTGGGGCCAACGTCCTGACTTTC CAWSAGGCSSGANVLTF
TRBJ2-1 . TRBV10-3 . TGTGCCATCAGTGAGTATAATAGCGGATACAATGAGCAGTTCTTC CAISEYNSGYNEQFF
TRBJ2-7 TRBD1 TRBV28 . TGTGCCAGCAGTTTCAAGCAGTCCATTCCGGGACAGGGGGCTTGGGAGCAGTACTTC CASSFKQSIPGQGAWEQYF
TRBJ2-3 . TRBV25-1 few TGTGCCAGCAGTGATAGGGGGGATACGCAGTATTTT CASSDRGDTQYF
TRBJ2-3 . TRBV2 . TGTGCCAGCAGTGGAGGGGCAAGACGCACAGATACGCAGTATTTT CASSGGARRTDTQYF
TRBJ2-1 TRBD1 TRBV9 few TGTGCCAGCAGCAAACAGGGGGCGCGGGTCAATGAGCAGTTCTTC CASSKQGARVNEQFF
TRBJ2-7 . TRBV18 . TGTGCCAGCTCACCCGGGGTGCCCTCCTACGAGCAGTACTTC CASSPGVPSYEQYF
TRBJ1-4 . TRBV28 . TGTGCCAGCAGTTTTGATCCGGCAACTAATGAAAAACTGTTTTTT CASSFDPATNEKLFF
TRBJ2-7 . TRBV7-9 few TGTGCCAACAATACAAAGGGACACCGAAGCTCCTACGAGCAGTACTTC CANNTKGHRSSYEQYF
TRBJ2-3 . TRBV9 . TGTGCCAGCAGCGTCGGGGTCACAGATACGCAGTATTTT CASSVGVTDTQYF
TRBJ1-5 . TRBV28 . TGTGCCAGCAGCCAAGACAGTTACAATCAGCCCCAGCATTTT CASSQDSYNQPQHF
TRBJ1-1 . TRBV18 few TGTGCCAGCTCATTTTCAGGGGCAGAAACTGAAGCTTTCTTT CASSFSGAETEAFF
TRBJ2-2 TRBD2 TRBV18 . TGTGCCAGCTCACCGTCGGACTACCCTACCCGGGGGGCCGGGGAGCTGTTTTTT CASSPSDYPTRGAGELFF
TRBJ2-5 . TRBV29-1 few TGCAGCGTTGCTCGGGGCCAAGAGACCCAGTACTTC CSVARGQETQYF
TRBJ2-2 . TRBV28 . TGTGCCAGCACCCGGTCTGGGGGTACCGGGGAGCTGTTTTTT CASTRSGGTGELFF
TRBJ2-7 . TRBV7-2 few TGTGCCAGCAGCTTAAACCTGGCGGGATATGATGAGCAGTACTTC CASSLNLAGYDEQYF
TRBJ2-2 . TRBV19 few TGTGCCAGTAGTAAAGACAGGCAGAGGAACACCGGGGAGCTGTTTTTT CASSKDRQRNTGELFF
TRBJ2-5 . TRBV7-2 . TGTGCCAGCAGCTTGGGGACAATCAGTGAGACCCAGTACTTC CASSLGTISETQYF
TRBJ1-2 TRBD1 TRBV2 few TGTGCCAGCCGGGTACAGGGGCCCAGCTACACCTTC CASRVQGPSYTF
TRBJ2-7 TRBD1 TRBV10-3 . TGTGCCATCAGTCCAGGACAGGAGAGCTCCTACGAGCAGTACTTC CAISPGQESSYEQYF
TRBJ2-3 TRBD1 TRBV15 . TGTGCCACCAGCAGAGCGACGACAGGGTATTATCAGACAGATACGCAGTATTTT CATSRATTGYYQTDTQYF
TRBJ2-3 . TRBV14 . TGTGCCAGCAGTCGGCAGGGATCGGCAAGCAACACAGATACGCAGTATTTT CASSRQGSASNTDTQYF
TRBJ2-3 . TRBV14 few TGTGCCAGCAGCCCGCCCACAGCCGCCTCTACGCAGTATTTT CASSPPTAASTQYF
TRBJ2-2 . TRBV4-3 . TGCGCCAGCAGCCAAGATACCGTTGGCGGGGAGCTGTTTTTT CASSQDTVGGELFF
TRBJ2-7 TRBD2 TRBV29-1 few TGCAGCGTCGCCGCTGGGAGGGTAACTCCGGACGAGCAGTACTTC CSVAAGRVTPDEQYF
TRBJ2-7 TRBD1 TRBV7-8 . TGTGCCAGCAGCTTTGGAACGGGGACAGTCTACGAGCAGTACTTC CASSFGTGTVYEQYF
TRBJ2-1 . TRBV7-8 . TGTGCCAGCAGTAAAGTAGCAGTAGCTATCTCCTACAATGAGCAGTTCTTC CASSKVAVAISYNEQFF
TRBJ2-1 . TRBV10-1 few TGCGCCAGCAGTGAGAGGTCCCGTGGCTTGGCTGAGCAGTTCTTC CASSERSRGLAEQFF
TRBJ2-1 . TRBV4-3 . TGCGCCAGCAGCCAAGAGCTTCGGTCGTGGGAGCAGTTCTTC CASSQELRSWEQFF
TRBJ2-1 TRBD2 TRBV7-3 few TGTGCCAGCAGCTTAGGGGGGACTAGCCCCAATGAGCAGTTCTTC CASSLGGTSPNEQFF
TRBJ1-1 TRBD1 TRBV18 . TGTGCCAGCTCACTCCCGGGACAGGGGGAAGCTTTCTTT CASSLPGQGEAFF
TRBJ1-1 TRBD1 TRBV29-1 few TGCAGCGTTGCCCGAACGACAGGGGGGAACACTGAAGCTTTCTTT CSVARTTGGNTEAFF
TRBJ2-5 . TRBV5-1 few TGCGCCAGCAGCAATTGGGGGGAGACCCAGTACTTC CASSNWGETQYF
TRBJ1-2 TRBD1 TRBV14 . TGTGCCAGCAGCCAAGCCATGACAGGGGAGTATGGCTACACCTTC CASSQAMTGEYGYTF
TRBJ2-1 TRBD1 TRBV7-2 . TGTGCCAGCAGCTTATGGGGACAGTCCAATGAGCAGTTCTTC CASSLWGQSNEQFF
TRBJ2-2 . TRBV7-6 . TGTGCCAGCAGCCGGGACATTGGGACCGGGGAGCTGTTTTTT CASSRDIGTGELFF
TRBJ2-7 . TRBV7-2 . TGCGCCAGCAGCTCGCAGGGCTACGAGCAGTACTTC CASSSQGYEQYF
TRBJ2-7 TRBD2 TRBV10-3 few TGTGCCATCAGTGGACTAGCGGGATCGGCGGCTTGGCAGTACTTC CAISGLAGSAAWQYF
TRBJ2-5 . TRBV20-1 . TGCAGTGTTAGACCACAAGAGACCCAGTACTTC CSVRPQETQYF
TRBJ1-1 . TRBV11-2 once TGTGCCAGCAGCCGCGGCCCCCGGGCCACTGAAGCTTTCTTT CASSRGPRATEAFF
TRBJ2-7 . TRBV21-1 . TGTGCCAGCAGCAAAGTACGAAACACCCAAGGGGGCTACGAGCAGTACTTC CASSKVRNTQGGYEQYF
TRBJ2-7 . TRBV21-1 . TGTGCCAGCAGATCTGAAGGGAGCGGGAGGGCACCCTACGAGCAGTACTTC CASRSEGSGRAPYEQYF
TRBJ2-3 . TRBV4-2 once TGTGCCAGCAGCCAAGATGCGTATGGGGATACGCAGTATTTT CASSQDAYGDTQYF
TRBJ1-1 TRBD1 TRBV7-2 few TGTGCCAGCAGATCCGGGACAGTCAACACTGAAGCTTTCTTT CASRSGTVNTEAFF
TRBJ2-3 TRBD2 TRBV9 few TGTGCCAGCAGCGCTAGCGGGATGGGGACAGATACGCAGTATTTT CASSASGMGTDTQYF
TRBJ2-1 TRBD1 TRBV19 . TGTGCCAGTAGCCCACGACAGGGCTATGAGCAGTTCTTC CASSPRQGYEQFF
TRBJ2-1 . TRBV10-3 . TGTGCCATCAGCTTCTCTCAAGAGCAGTTCTTC CAISFSQEQFF